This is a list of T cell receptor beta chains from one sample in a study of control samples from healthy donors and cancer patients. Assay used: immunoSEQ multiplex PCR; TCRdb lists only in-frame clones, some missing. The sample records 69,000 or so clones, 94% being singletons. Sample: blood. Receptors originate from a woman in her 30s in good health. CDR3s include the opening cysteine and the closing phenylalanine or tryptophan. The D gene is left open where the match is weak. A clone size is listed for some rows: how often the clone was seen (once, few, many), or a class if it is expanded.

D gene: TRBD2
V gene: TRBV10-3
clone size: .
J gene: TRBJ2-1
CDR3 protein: CAISESYSGGANEQFF
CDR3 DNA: TGTGCCATCAGTGAGTCTTATAGCGGGGGGGCTAATGAGCAGTTCTTC

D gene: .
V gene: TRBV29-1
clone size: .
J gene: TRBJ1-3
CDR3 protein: CSASDAGASSGNTIYF
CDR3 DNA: TGCAGCGCCAGCGATGCAGGGGCGAGCTCTGGAAACACCATATATTTT

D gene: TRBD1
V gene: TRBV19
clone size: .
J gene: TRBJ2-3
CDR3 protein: CASSKDRVTDTQYF
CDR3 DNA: TGTGCCAGTAGTAAGGACAGGGTAACAGATACGCAGTATTTT

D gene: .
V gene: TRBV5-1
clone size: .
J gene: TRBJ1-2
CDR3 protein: CASSRGEVYGYTF
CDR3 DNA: TGCGCCAGCAGCCGAGGGGAAGTCTATGGCTACACCTTC

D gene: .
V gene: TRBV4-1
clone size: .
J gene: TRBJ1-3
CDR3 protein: CASSQDRGALYF
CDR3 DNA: TGCGCCAGCAGCCAAGATCGAGGGGCCCTATATTTT

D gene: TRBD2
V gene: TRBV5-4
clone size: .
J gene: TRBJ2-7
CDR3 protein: CASSRGGAILYEQYF
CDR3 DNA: TGTGCCAGCAGCCGGGGAGGGGCCATCCTCTACGAGCAGTACTTC

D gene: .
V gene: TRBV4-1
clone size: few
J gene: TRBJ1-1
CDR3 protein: CASSQDYGRLNTEAFF
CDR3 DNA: TGCGCCAGCAGCCAAGATTATGGACGGTTGAACACTGAAGCTTTCTTT

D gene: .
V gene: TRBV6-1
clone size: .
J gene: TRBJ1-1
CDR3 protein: CASSEGGREAFF
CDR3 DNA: TGTGCCAGCAGTGAAGGGGGACGTGAAGCTTTCTTT

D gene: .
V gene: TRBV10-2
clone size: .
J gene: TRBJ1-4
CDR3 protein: CASRRAELEEKLFF
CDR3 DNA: TGCGCCAGCAGACGTGCCGAATTGGAGGAAAAACTGTTTTTT

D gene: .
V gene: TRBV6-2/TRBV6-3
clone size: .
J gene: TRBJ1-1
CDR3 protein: CASSYSFTENAEAFF
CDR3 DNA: TGTGCCAGCAGTTACTCTTTTACAGAGAATGCTGAAGCTTTCTTT

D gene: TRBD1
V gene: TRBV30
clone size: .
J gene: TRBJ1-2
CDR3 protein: CAWNRQGNYGYTF
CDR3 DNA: TGTGCCTGGAATAGACAGGGTAACTATGGCTACACCTTC

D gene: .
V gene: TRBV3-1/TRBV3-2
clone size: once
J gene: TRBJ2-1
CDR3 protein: CASSQEGGLGGQFF
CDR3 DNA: TGTGCCAGCAGCCAAGAGGGGGGCCTAGGAGGGCAGTTCTTC

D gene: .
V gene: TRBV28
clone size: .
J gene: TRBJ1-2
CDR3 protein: CASSRLYTNYGYTF
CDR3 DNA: TGTGCCAGCAGCCGACTTTACACTAACTATGGCTACACCTTC

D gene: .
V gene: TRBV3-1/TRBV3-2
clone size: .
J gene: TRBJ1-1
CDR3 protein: CASSLHYTEAFF
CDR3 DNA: TGTGCCAGCAGCCTCCACTACACTGAAGCTTTCTTT

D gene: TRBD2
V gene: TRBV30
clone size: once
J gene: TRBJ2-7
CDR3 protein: CAWRRGGATYEQYF
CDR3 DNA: TGTGCCTGGAGGCGGGGGGGGGCAACCTACGAGCAGTACTTC

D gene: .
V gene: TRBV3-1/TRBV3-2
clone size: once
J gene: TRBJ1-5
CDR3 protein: CASSQGVGIQPQHF
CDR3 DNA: TGTGCCAGCAGCCAAGGAGTGGGAATTCAGCCCCAGCATTTT

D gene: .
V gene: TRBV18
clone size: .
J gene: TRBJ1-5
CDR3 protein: CASSDQYSNQPQHF
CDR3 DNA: TGTGCCAGCTCCGATCAGTATAGCAATCAGCCCCAGCATTTT

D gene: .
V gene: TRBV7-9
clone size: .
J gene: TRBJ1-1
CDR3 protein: CASGPNRGMNTEAFF
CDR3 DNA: TGTGCCAGCGGGCCTAACCGAGGGATGAACACTGAAGCTTTCTTT

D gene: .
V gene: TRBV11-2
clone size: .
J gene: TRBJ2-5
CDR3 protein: CASSLVAREETQYF
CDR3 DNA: TGTGCCAGCAGCTTAGTCGCCAGGGAAGAGACCCAGTACTTC

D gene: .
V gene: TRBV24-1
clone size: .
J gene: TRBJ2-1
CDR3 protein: CATSDFKGGSYNEQFF
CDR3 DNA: TGTGCCACCAGTGATTTTAAAGGGGGCTCCTACAATGAGCAGTTCTTC

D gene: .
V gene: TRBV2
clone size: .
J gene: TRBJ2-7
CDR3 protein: CASGNEWQGNEQYF
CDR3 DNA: TGTGCCAGCGGGAATGAGTGGCAGGGAAACGAGCAGTACTTC

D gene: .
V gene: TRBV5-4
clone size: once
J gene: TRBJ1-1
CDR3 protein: CASRAGGQVNTEAFF
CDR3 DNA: TGTGCCAGCAGGGCTGGGGGACAAGTGAACACTGAAGCTTTCTTT

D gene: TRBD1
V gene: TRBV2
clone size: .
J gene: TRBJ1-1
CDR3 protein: CASSPTGGTMNTEAFF
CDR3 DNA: TGTGCCAGCAGTCCCACAGGGGGTACTATGAACACTGAAGCTTTCTTT

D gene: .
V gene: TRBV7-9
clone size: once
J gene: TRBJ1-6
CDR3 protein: CASSLVGVGESPLHF
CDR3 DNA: TGTGCCAGCAGCTTAGTGGGGGTTGGGGAGTCACCCCTCCACTTT

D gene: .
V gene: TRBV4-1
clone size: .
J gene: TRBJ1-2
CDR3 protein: CASSQDMYDRGYYGYTF
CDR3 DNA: TGCGCCAGCAGCCAAGATATGTACGACAGAGGATACTATGGCTACACCTTC

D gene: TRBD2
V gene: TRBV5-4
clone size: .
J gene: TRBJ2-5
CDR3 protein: CASSSLLAGEETQYF
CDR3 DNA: TGTGCCAGCAGCTCATTACTAGCGGGGGAGGAGACCCAGTACTTC

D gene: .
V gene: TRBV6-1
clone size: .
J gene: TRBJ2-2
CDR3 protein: CASSEAGRITGELFF
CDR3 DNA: TGTGCCAGCAGTGAAGCGGGACGCATCACCGGGGAGCTGTTTTTT

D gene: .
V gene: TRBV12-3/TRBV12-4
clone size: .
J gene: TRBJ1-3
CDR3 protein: CASSLLQNTIYF
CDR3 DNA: TGTGCCAGCAGTTTATTACAGAACACCATATATTTT

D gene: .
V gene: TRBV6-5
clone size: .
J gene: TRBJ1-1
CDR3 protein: CASSLTANTEAFF
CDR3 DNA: TGTGCCAGCAGTCTGACAGCGAACACTGAAGCTTTCTTT

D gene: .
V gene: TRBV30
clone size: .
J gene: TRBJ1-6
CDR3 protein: CAWSLGTTYLNLPLHF
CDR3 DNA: TGTGCCTGGAGCTTGGGGACAACATATTTGAATTTACCCCTCCACTTT

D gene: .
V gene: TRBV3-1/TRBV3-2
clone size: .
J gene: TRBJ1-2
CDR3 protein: CASSLTGVIYGYTF
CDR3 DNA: TGTGCCAGCAGCCTGACAGGAGTTATCTATGGCTACACCTTC

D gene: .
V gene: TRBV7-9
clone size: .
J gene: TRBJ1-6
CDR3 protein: CASNGGGNASPLHF
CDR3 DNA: TGTGCCAGTAACGGTGGGGGGAACGCTTCACCCCTCCACTTT

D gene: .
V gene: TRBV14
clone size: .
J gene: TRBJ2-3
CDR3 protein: CASKGGRTDTQYF
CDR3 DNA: TGTGCCAGCAAAGGGGGTCGCACAGATACGCAGTATTTT

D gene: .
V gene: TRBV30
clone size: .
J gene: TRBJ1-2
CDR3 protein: CAWLGGGYTF
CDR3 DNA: TGTGCCTGGTTGGGAGGTGGCTACACCTTC

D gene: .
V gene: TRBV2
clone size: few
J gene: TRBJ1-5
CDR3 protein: CASCLALTQPQHF
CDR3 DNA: TGTGCCAGCTGTCTAGCGTTGACCCAGCCCCAGCATTTT

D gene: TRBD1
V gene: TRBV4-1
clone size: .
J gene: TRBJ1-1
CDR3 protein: CASSPKQGANTEAFF
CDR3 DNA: TGCGCCAGCAGCCCGAAACAGGGGGCCAACACTGAAGCTTTCTTT

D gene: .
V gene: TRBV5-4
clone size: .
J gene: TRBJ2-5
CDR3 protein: CASSHQTVSQETQYF
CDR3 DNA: TGTGCCAGCAGCCACCAAACAGTGAGCCAAGAGACCCAGTACTTC

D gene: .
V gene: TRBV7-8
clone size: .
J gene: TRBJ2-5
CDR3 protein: CASSLNGGIEETQYF
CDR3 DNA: TGTGCCAGCAGCCTGAACGGGGGTATCGAAGAGACCCAGTACTTC

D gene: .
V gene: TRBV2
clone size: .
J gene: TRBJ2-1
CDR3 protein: CASSEQGPILGVEQFF
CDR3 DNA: TGTGCCAGCAGTGAGCAGGGGCCAATTTTGGGCGTTGAGCAGTTCTTC

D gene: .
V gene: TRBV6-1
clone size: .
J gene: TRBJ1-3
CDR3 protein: CASSEAGGSGNTIYF
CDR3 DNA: TGTGCCAGCAGTGAAGCTGGTGGCTCTGGAAACACCATATATTTT

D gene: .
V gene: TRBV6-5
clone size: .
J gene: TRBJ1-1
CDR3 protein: CASSPPGMNTEAFF
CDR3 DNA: TGTGCCAGCAGTCCCCCCGGGATGAACACTGAAGCTTTCTTT

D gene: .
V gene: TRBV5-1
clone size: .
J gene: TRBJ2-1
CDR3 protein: CASSLDSTYNEQFF
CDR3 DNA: TGCGCCAGCAGCTTGGACTCAACCTACAATGAGCAGTTCTTC

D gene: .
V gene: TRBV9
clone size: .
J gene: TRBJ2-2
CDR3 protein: CASSVRQNTGELFF
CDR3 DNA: TGTGCCAGCAGCGTGAGGCAGAACACCGGGGAGCTGTTTTTT

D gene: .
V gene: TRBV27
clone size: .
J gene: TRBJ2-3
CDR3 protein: CASTSTRGFRLEQYF
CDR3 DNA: TGTGCCAGCACCTCGACAAGGGGGTTTCGCTTAGAGCAGTATTTT

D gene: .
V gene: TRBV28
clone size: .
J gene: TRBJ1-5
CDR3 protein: CASTFISPQHF
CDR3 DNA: TGTGCCAGCACCTTCATCTCCCCCCAGCATTTT

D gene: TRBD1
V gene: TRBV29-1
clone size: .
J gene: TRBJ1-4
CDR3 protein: CSVGQGKEKLFF
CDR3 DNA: TGCAGCGTTGGACAGGGTAAAGAAAAACTGTTTTTT

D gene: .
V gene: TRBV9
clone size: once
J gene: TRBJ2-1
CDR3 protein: CASSVGGSYNEQFF
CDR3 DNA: TGTGCCAGCAGCGTAGGTGGATCCTACAATGAGCAGTTCTTC

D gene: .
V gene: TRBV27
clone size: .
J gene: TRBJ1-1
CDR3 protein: CASSLFGNMNTEAFF
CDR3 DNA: TGTGCCAGCAGTTTATTCGGAAACATGAACACTGAAGCTTTCTTT

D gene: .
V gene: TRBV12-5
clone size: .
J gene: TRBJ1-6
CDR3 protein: CASAEVNSPLHF
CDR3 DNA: TGTGCTAGCGCTGAGGTCAATTCACCCCTCCACTTT

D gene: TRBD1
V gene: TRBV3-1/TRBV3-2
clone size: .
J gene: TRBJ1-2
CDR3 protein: CASSQEGQGRDGYTF
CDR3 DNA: TGTGCCAGCAGCCAAGAGGGACAGGGGAGAGATGGCTACACCTTC